This TCR beta chain comes out of a study of CD8 T cells in Susac syndrome. Reverse transcription of roughly 0.5 to 1 ug RNA was performed with random hexamers. A multiplex approach, immunoSEQ multiplex PCR, amplified TCR beta CDR3 across 54 Vbeta and 13 Jbeta. TCRdb reprocessed the immunoSEQ multiplex PCR reads with MiXCR, giving one entry per CDR3 protein. Of fewer than 300,000 distinct CDR3 sequences listed, about 85% are singletons. This CDR3 is 14 amino acids long. V gave up 4 bases and J gave up 3 bases, with 12 bases separating them. Germline V gene sequence: CDR1 SEHNR, CDR2 FQNEAQ (reference sequence).

The clonotype comes from a human donor with multiple sclerosis. Sequenced input: CD8+ T cells from PBMCs. The rearrangement joins TRBV7-9 to TRBJ1-1; D unclear. The CDR3: CASSSRGRHTEAFF. The CDR3 DNA is TGTGCCAGCAGCTCACGCGGAAGGCACACTGAAGCTTTCTTT.